This is a list of T cell receptor beta chains from one sample in a study of a mutant IDH1 vaccine in newly diagnosed glioma. Sequencing was performed with immunoSEQ multiplex PCR; in TCRdb, only in-frame clones are kept and a portion is missing. The sample holds roughly 99,000 clones; over 85% are singletons and the top ten take roughly 0.54%. The sequences come from PBMCs, collected from a glioma patient treated with radiotherapy, temozolomide or both. The receptors originated from a woman between 50 and 59 years old with glioma. Each CDR3 is given with its conserved first and last residue. Fields, in order: clone size, J gene, V gene, D gene, CDR3 DNA, CDR3 protein. A D gene is named only where the DNA matches it firmly. Some rows have no size entry. The others give once, few or many, or a class for an expanded clone.

>-|TRBJ2-6|TRBV28|-
TGTGCCACCCTGGCGGGGAGCTCTGGGGCCAACGTCCTGACTTTC
CATLAGSSGANVLTF
>-|TRBJ1-5|TRBV19|TRBD1
TGTGCCAGTAGCCTTACAGGGGCGCGCAATCAGCCCCAGCATTTT
CASSLTGARNQPQHF
>-|TRBJ2-1|TRBV28|TRBD1
TGTGCCAGCAGTGAAAGGACAGGGAGCAATGAGCAGTTCTTC
CASSERTGSNEQFF
>-|TRBJ2-2|TRBV19|TRBD2
TGTGCCAGTAGGAAGCTAGCGGGAGGGACCGGGGAGCTGTTTTTT
CASRKLAGGTGELFF
>-|TRBJ1-5|TRBV11-2|-
TGTGCCAGCAGCTTAGTGGTCCGGCAGCCCCAGCATTTT
CASSLVVRQPQHF
>-|TRBJ2-4|TRBV5-4|-
TGTGCCAGCAGCTTCAGCCTAGCTGAAAACATTCAGTACTTC
CASSFSLAENIQYF
>-|TRBJ2-3|TRBV2|-
TGTGCCAGCAACGCCCCACTCACAGATACGCAGTATTTT
CASNAPLTDTQYF
>-|TRBJ2-1|TRBV7-9|TRBD2
TGTGCCAGCAACCACCCTCTGGACCTGAGCGGGAGGTTGAGAAATGAGCAGTTCTTC
CASNHPLDLSGRLRNEQFF
>-|TRBJ2-5|TRBV6-6|-
TGTGCCAGCAGTTACTGGGCAGGGAAAGAGACCCAGTACTTC
CASSYWAGKETQYF
>-|TRBJ1-2|TRBV9|-
TGTGCCAGCAGCGTAGGCCTCGTTGTGGGGGAGGGGAACTATGGCTACACCTTC
CASSVGLVVGEGNYGYTF
>-|TRBJ1-2|TRBV9|-
TGTGCCAGCAGCCCCTCTTTGGACACGCGACAGACGTACTATGGCTACACCTTC
CASSPSLDTRQTYYGYTF
>once|TRBJ2-1|TRBV29-1|-
TGCAGCGTTGCGCGACAGTCCTACAATGAGCAGTTCTTC
CSVARQSYNEQFF
>-|TRBJ2-1|TRBV7-3|TRBD1
TGTGCCAGCGGGTCGGACAGGGGGTCGTACAATGAGCAGTTCTTC
CASGSDRGSYNEQFF
>-|TRBJ1-2|TRBV7-9|-
TGTGCCAGCAGCCCTGGGACCCTACGGGGCTACACCTTC
CASSPGTLRGYTF
>-|TRBJ2-1|TRBV30|TRBD2
TGTGCCTGGACCCCCTCTAGCGGCCCCTACAATGAGCAGTTCTTC
CAWTPSSGPYNEQFF
>-|TRBJ1-1|TRBV15|TRBD1
TGTGCCACCAGCAGAGATGTTAGACAGGGAGATACTGAAGCTTTCTTT
CATSRDVRQGDTEAFF
>once|TRBJ1-5|TRBV10-3|-
TGTGCCATCAGTGAGTCTGCAGGCAATCAGCCCCAGCATTTT
CAISESAGNQPQHF
>-|TRBJ1-1|TRBV28|-
TGTGCCAGCACGTTGGGGGGTAACACTGAAGCTTTCTTT
CASTLGGNTEAFF
>-|TRBJ1-5|TRBV9|-
TGTGCCAGCAGCGTAAGCTGGGGTAGCAATCAGCCCCAGCATTTT
CASSVSWGSNQPQHF
>-|TRBJ2-3|TRBV4-1|TRBD2
TGCGCCAGCAGCCAAGGGAAAGGAGGACTAGCGGGGATTAGCACAGATACGCAGTATTTT
CASSQGKGGLAGISTDTQYF
>-|TRBJ2-2|TRBV10-2|TRBD1
TGCGCCAGCCGACGGACAGGGTCCACCGGGGAGCTGTTTTTT
CASRRTGSTGELFF
>-|TRBJ2-7|TRBV7-9|-
TGTGCCAGCAGCCGCGACGTGGAAGCCTACGAGCAGTACTTC
CASSRDVEAYEQYF
>few|TRBJ1-6|TRBV2|-
TGTGCCAGCAGTGAATGGCGGGATAATTCACCCCTCCACTTT
CASSEWRDNSPLHF
>-|TRBJ1-4|TRBV7-8|-
TGTGCCAGCAGCTTAGGGGGTAGGGGAGGTAATGAAAAACTGTTTTTT
CASSLGGRGGNEKLFF
>-|TRBJ2-3|TRBV7-9|-
TGTGCCAGCCTAGGCCCCAGGTCGACCAGCACAGATACGCAGTATTTT
CASLGPRSTSTDTQYF
>-|TRBJ2-7|TRBV28|-
TGTGCCAGCAGAATTAGGGGGGAGGGCGAGCAGTACTTC
CASRIRGEGEQYF
>-|TRBJ2-3|TRBV21-1|-
TGTGCCAGCAGCAAGTGGACTAGCCGGGCGGTCACAGATACGCAGTATTTT
CASSKWTSRAVTDTQYF
>-|TRBJ2-5|TRBV5-1|TRBD1
TGCGCCAGCAGCCCCGCACCGGACAGGGGAAAGACCCAGTACTTC
CASSPAPDRGKTQYF
>-|TRBJ1-5|TRBV30|TRBD1
TGTGCCTGGAGTGGGGACAGGGCTGTTGGGCAGCCCCAGCATTTT
CAWSGDRAVGQPQHF
>-|TRBJ1-2|TRBV9|-
TGTGCCAGCAGCGTAGACGGGAATGGCTACACCTTC
CASSVDGNGYTF
>-|TRBJ1-6|TRBV10-2|TRBD1
TGCGCCAGCAGCCGAGGGGGGACAGGGGGCTCCTATAATTCACCCCTCCACTTT
CASSRGGTGGSYNSPLHF
>-|TRBJ2-5|TRBV18|-
TGTGCCAGCTCAAGAGGGTACCAAGAGACCCAGTACTTC
CASSRGYQETQYF
>-|TRBJ1-5|TRBV2|TRBD1
TGTGCCAGCAGAACAGGGGGCTATAGGAGCAATCAGCCCCAGCATTTT
CASRTGGYRSNQPQHF
>-|TRBJ1-5|TRBV2|-
TGTGCCAGCAGAGGACTAAATAGCAATCAGCCCCAGCATTTT
CASRGLNSNQPQHF
>-|TRBJ2-7|TRBV5-6|TRBD1
TGTGCCAGCAGCTTGGGGCGGTCAGACAGGGACTACGAGCAGTACTTC
CASSLGRSDRDYEQYF
>-|TRBJ2-7|TRBV6-1|-
TGTGCCAGCAGTGCCTCAATAGCGAGGCCCTACGAGCAGTACTTC
CASSASIARPYEQYF
>-|TRBJ1-6|TRBV19|-
TGTGCCAGTAGTAGGACGGGCTATAATTCACCCCTCCACTTT
CASSRTGYNSPLHF
>-|TRBJ1-1|TRBV9|-
TGTGCCAGCACCTTAGGGCAAATGAACACTGAAGCTTTCTTT
CASTLGQMNTEAFF
>once|TRBJ1-1|TRBV7-9|-
TGTGCCAGCAGCTCTTACGACCGCGGCAGTGAAGCTTTCTTT
CASSSYDRGSEAFF
>-|TRBJ1-4|TRBV5-1|TRBD1
TGCGCCAGCAGCTTGGGACAGGGGAATGTAGCTAATGAAAAACTGTTTTTT
CASSLGQGNVANEKLFF
>-|TRBJ2-1|TRBV6-5|-
TGTGCCAGCAGTTACTTCTCCGGGCCGTACAATGAGCAGTTCTTC
CASSYFSGPYNEQFF
>-|TRBJ2-5|TRBV5-1|TRBD2
TGCGCCAGCAGCTCACTAGCGAATCAAGAGACCCAGTACTTC
CASSSLANQETQYF
>-|TRBJ2-7|TRBV6-1|TRBD2
TGTGCCAGCAGTGTTGCCGGTTTGGCTAGCGGGAGGCCCATGTCCTACGAGCAGTACTTC
CASSVAGLASGRPMSYEQYF
>-|TRBJ2-1|TRBV5-1|TRBD2
TGCGCCAGCAGCTCAAGCGGGAGCTATGAGCAGTTCTTC
CASSSSGSYEQFF
>-|TRBJ1-4|TRBV7-9|-
TGTGCCAGCAGCTCCCCACAGGGTCCGGCTAATGAAAAACTGTTTTTT
CASSSPQGPANEKLFF
>-|TRBJ1-5|TRBV2|-
TGTGCCAGCAGCGGAGGCAATCAGCCCCAGCATTTT
CASSGGNQPQHF
>few|TRBJ1-5|TRBV28|-
TGTGCCAGCAGTTCCCTCGGGGAGGATCAAAGCAATCAGCCCCAGCATTTT
CASSSLGEDQSNQPQHF
>-|TRBJ2-1|TRBV7-3|-
TGTGCCAGCAGCTACCCGACTAGGCCCAATGAGCAGTTCTTC
CASSYPTRPNEQFF
>-|TRBJ1-2|TRBV7-8|TRBD1
TGTGCCAGCAGCTTAGGGGACAGGAATGGCTACACCTTC
CASSLGDRNGYTF
>few|TRBJ2-5|TRBV10-3|TRBD2
TGTGCCATCAGTGATGGGACTAGCGGGAGTCTGGGGTTAACCCAGTACTTC
CAISDGTSGSLGLTQYF
>-|TRBJ2-5|TRBV6-6|TRBD2
TGTGCCAGCAACCCCGGACTAGTTGGAGAGACCCAGTACTTC
CASNPGLVGETQYF
>-|TRBJ2-2|TRBV18|-
TGTGCCAGCTCACCTGAGGGGGGAAACACCGGGGAGCTGTTTTTT
CASSPEGGNTGELFF
>-|TRBJ1-2|TRBV4-1|-
TGCGCCAGCAGCCAAGAGACCCGACAGGCTAACTATGGCTACACCTTC
CASSQETRQANYGYTF
>once|TRBJ1-1|TRBV9|-
TGTGCCAGCAGCCCCCGGGGGGTAGGTATGAACACTGAAGCTTTCTTT
CASSPRGVGMNTEAFF
>-|TRBJ1-1|TRBV18|TRBD1
TGTGCCAGCTCACCACCGGGCAGGGGGAATACTGAAGCTTTCTTT
CASSPPGRGNTEAFF
>-|TRBJ2-2|TRBV9|-
TGTGCCAGCAGCGTAGATCACGGGGCCGGGGAGCTGTTTTTT
CASSVDHGAGELFF
>-|TRBJ1-2|TRBV10-2|-
TGCGCCAGCAGTCAGGGGAGGGGCTACACCTTC
CASSQGRGYTF